This T cell receptor (beta chain) originates from a study of blood T cells in healthy people across ages. Then a second PCR, running roughly 7 to 11 cycles, was carried out with a sample-barcoded 5' primer and a J-beta primer mix. A template-switch adaptor containing 12 random nucleotides labeled each cDNA molecule. Using its own MiXCR run on the 5' RACE reads, TCRdb lists one record per CDR3 protein. This table holds 500,000 to 600,000 distinct CDR3 sequences, about 25% found once. Overall study results and limits: Correlation between TCR beta diversity and naive T cell percentage was strong.

The junction had 11 bases not matched to a gene; V was cut back by 6 bases and J by 5 bases. The CDR3 runs to 16 residues. Per germline, CDR1 SGHNT and CDR2 YYREEE (reference sequence). This clonotype was detected a few times. The antigen is not known. The TCR originated in a woman in her 70s in good health. V and J are TRBV5-4 and TRBJ2-2; 9 bases match TRBD1. Sequencing was carried out using blood. CDR3 protein: CASTRTGVGKTGELFF. The CDR3 nucleotides are TGTGCCAGCACTCGGACAGGGGTCGGGAAAACCGGGGAGCTGTTTTTT.